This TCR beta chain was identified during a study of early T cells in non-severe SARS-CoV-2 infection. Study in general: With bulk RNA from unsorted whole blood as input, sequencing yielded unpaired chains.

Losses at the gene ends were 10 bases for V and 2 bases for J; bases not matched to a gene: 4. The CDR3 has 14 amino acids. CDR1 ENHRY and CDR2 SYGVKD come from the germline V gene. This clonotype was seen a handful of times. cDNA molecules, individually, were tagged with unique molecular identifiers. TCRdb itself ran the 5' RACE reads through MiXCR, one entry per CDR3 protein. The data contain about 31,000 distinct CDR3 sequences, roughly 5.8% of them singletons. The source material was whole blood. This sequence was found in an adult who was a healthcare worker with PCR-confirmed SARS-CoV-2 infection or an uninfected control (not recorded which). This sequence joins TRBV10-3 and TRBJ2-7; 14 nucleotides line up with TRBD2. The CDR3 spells CATGTSGGTYEQYF. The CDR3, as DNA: TGTGCCACCGGGACTAGCGGGGGAACCTACGAGCAGTACTTC.